The rows below give T cell receptor beta chains drawn from one sample of a study of response to subunit inactivated influenza vaccine. From the RT-PCR reads, TCRdb called clonotypes with MiXCR, one entry per CDR3 protein. The data show about 780,000 distinct CDR3 sequences, 18% seen once. This material consisted of PBMCs from blood, taken 5 days after vaccination. These receptors all come from a man between 45 and 60 years old who received an inactivated influenza vaccine. Each CDR3 is given with its conserved first and last residue. Each record gives: V gene, clone size, J gene, D gene, CDR3 length, CDR3 protein, CDR3 DNA. A D gene is named only where the DNA matches it firmly. Rows may omit the clone size; those that give it use once, few, many or a size class.

>TRBV7-9|many|TRBJ2-7|-|15
CASSLVVWQGDEQYF
TGTGCCAGCAGCTTAGTTGTCTGGCAGGGTGACGAGCAGTACTTC
>TRBV20-1|few|TRBJ1-1|-|13
CSASGGRRTEAFF
TGCAGTGCTAGCGGGGGGAGGAGGACTGAAGCTTTCTTT
>TRBV29-1|-|TRBJ2-4|-|13
CSVGGGQIDIQYF
TGCAGCGTTGGTGGGGGGCAGATCGACATTCAGTACTTC
>TRBV12-3/TRBV12-4|once|TRBJ2-1|-|15
CASIPWGRGGDEQFF
TGTGCCAGCATCCCTTGGGGCAGGGGCGGGGATGAGCAGTTCTTC
>TRBV6-2/TRBV6-3|-|TRBJ2-3|-|17
CASSFTFEGSLADTQYF
TGTGCCAGCAGTTTTACATTTGAGGGCTCCCTAGCAGATACGCAGTATTTT
>TRBV24-1|many|TRBJ2-2|-|15
CATSDPMVQGGELFF
TGTGCCACCAGTGACCCAATGGTGCAGGGCGGGGAGCTGTTTTTT
>TRBV10-2|few|TRBJ1-6|-|14
CASSTGKGLSPLHF
TGCGCCAGCAGCACCGGGAAAGGCCTTTCACCCCTCCACTTT
>TRBV7-9|-|TRBJ1-2|-|15
CASSLPGRPSYGYTF
TGTGCCAGCAGCCTGCCCGGGAGGCCTTCATATGGCTACACCTTC
>TRBV5-1|many|TRBJ1-6|-|15
CASSLAVTAGSPLHF
TGCGCCAGCAGCTTGGCCGTGACGGCGGGATCACCCCTCCACTTT
>TRBV20-1|few|TRBJ1-4|-|13
CSAARGYNEKLFF
TGCAGTGCTGCTAGGGGATACAATGAAAAACTGTTTTTT
>TRBV10-3|-|TRBJ2-5|TRBD1|13
CAIRGTGEETQYF
TGTGCCATCAGAGGGACAGGGGAAGAGACCCAGTACTTC
>TRBV10-3|-|TRBJ2-5|TRBD2|15
CAISDLAGNQETQYF
TGTGCCATCAGTGATCTAGCGGGAAACCAAGAGACCCAGTACTTC
>TRBV7-8|few|TRBJ2-2|TRBD1|16
CASSFEGTGVTGELFF
TGTGCCAGCAGCTTCGAAGGCACAGGGGTCACCGGGGAGCTGTTTTTT
>TRBV7-9|-|TRBJ1-4|-|12
CASSYSYEKLFF
TGTGCCAGCAGTTACAGTTACGAAAAACTGTTTTTT
>TRBV20-1|many|TRBJ2-3|TRBD2|15
CSASVSGAPPDTQYF
TGCAGTGCTAGTGTGAGCGGGGCCCCCCCAGATACGCAGTATTTT
>TRBV5-5|-|TRBJ1-5|-|16
CASSLGVGTIAQPQHF
TGTGCCAGCAGCTTGGGGGTAGGGACAATAGCTCAGCCCCAGCATTTT
>TRBV5-1|few|TRBJ2-1|TRBD2|18
CASSPGTSSHLSDNEQFF
TGCGCCAGCAGCCCCGGGACTAGCAGCCACCTTTCTGACAATGAGCAGTTCTTC
>TRBV10-2|-|TRBJ2-7|-|14
CASRRQAGSYEQYF
TGCGCCAGCAGGAGACAGGCGGGCTCCTACGAGCAGTACTTC
>TRBV20-1|few|TRBJ2-1|-|14
CSARSWVATNEQFF
TGCAGTGCTAGATCTTGGGTAGCTACAAATGAGCAGTTCTTC
>TRBV7-2|many|TRBJ2-5|-|13
CASSLSREETQYF
TGTGCCAGCAGCTTATCTCGGGAAGAGACCCAGTACTTC
>TRBV7-2|few|TRBJ1-6|-|16
CASSFLSTAYNSPLHF
TGTGCCAGCAGCTTTCTTTCGACAGCCTATAATTCACCCCTCCACTTT
>TRBV20-1|few|TRBJ2-4|TRBD1|14
CSADGDRGKNIQYF
TGCAGTGCCGATGGGGACAGGGGAAAAAACATTCAGTACTTC
>TRBV10-3|few|TRBJ2-3|-|16
CAISESTGRNTDTQYF
TGTGCCATCAGTGAGTCGACGGGGAGAAACACAGATACGCAGTATTTT
>TRBV11-1|few|TRBJ2-2|-|13
CASSPFSSGELFF
TGTGCCAGCAGCCCCTTTTCGTCCGGGGAGCTGTTTTTT
>TRBV4-2|few|TRBJ2-7|TRBD1|16
CASSPYGDRGFYEQYF
TGTGCCAGCAGCCCCTACGGGGACAGGGGTTTCTACGAGCAGTACTTC
>TRBV6-5|-|TRBJ2-2|TRBD1|19
CASSYPITRGTGDTGELFF
TGTGCCAGCAGTTACCCTATTACTCGAGGGACAGGGGACACCGGGGAGCTGTTTTTT
>TRBV2|few|TRBJ2-7|-|13
CASSVVEAYEQYF
TGTGCCAGCAGTGTCGTCGAGGCCTACGAGCAGTACTTC
>TRBV7-2|few|TRBJ1-5|-|16
CASSQLGGRGNQPQHF
TGTGCCAGCAGCCAATTGGGGGGCAGGGGCAATCAGCCCCAGCATTTT
>TRBV5-1|few|TRBJ2-2|TRBD2|16
CASSLAGTKDTGELFF
TGCGCCAGCAGCTTAGCCGGGACTAAGGACACCGGGGAGCTGTTTTTT
>TRBV24-1|-|TRBJ2-1|TRBD2|19
CATSDLADSGTSGYNEQFF
TGTGCCACCAGTGATTTGGCAGATTCCGGGACTAGCGGATACAATGAGCAGTTCTTC
>TRBV28|-|TRBJ2-2|TRBD2|17
CASSALAGGWGTGELFF
TGTGCCAGCAGTGCACTAGCGGGAGGTTGGGGAACCGGGGAGCTGTTTTTT
>TRBV7-8|many|TRBJ2-5|TRBD2|14
CASSYGASGETQYF
TGTGCCAGCAGCTACGGGGCTAGCGGAGAGACCCAGTACTTC
>TRBV9|few|TRBJ2-7|-|17
CASSVASEKDFFYEQYF
TGTGCCAGCAGCGTAGCTTCTGAGAAAGATTTCTTCTACGAGCAGTACTTC
>TRBV6-5|-|TRBJ2-3|TRBD2|18
CASSYGPPSGRAADTQYF
TGTGCCAGCAGTTACGGCCCCCCTAGCGGGAGGGCTGCAGATACGCAGTATTTT
>TRBV27|-|TRBJ2-5|TRBD1|18
CASSSRTGAMGPKETQYF
TGTGCCAGCAGTTCCCGGACAGGGGCCATGGGGCCCAAAGAGACCCAGTACTTC
>TRBV5-1|few|TRBJ1-2|-|13
CASSFGGAGGYTF
TGCGCCAGCAGCTTTGGAGGAGCTGGTGGCTACACCTTC
>TRBV7-8|few|TRBJ2-1|TRBD1|14
CASSFGTGVNEQFF
TGTGCCAGCAGCTTCGGGACAGGGGTTAATGAGCAGTTCTTC
>TRBV20-1|many|TRBJ2-5|TRBD2|16
CSASRAIAGVGETQYF
TGCAGTGCTAGCAGGGCCATAGCGGGAGTCGGGGAGACCCAGTACTTC
>TRBV29-1|many|TRBJ2-2|TRBD2|16
CSVALAGGPSSGELFF
TGCAGCGTCGCCCTAGCGGGAGGGCCCTCGTCAGGGGAGCTGTTTTTT
>TRBV6-5|-|TRBJ2-1|TRBD2|12
CASSTLAGEQFF
TGTGCCAGCAGCACACTAGCGGGTGAGCAGTTCTTC
>TRBV6-1|few|TRBJ2-5|-|14
CASSPKMWQQTQYF
TGTGCCAGCAGTCCTAAGATGTGGCAGCAGACCCAGTACTTC
>TRBV6-2/TRBV6-3|-|TRBJ2-7|-|13
CASSYFSNYEQYF
TGTGCCAGCAGTTACTTCTCCAACTACGAGCAGTACTTC
>TRBV20-1|few|TRBJ2-7|TRBD2|16
CSARDRWTSGTYEQYF
TGCAGTGCTAGAGATAGGTGGACTAGCGGTACCTACGAGCAGTACTTC
>TRBV6-5|-|TRBJ2-1|-|16
CASSYLAPSSYNEQFF
TGTGCCAGCAGTTACCTGGCGCCGAGCTCCTACAATGAGCAGTTCTTC
>TRBV7-2|-|TRBJ2-3|-|13
CASSPQPTDTQYF
TGTGCCAGCAGCCCACAGCCCACAGATACGCAGTATTTT
>TRBV6-5|many|TRBJ2-1|TRBD1|12
CASSRTGNEQFF
TGTGCCAGCAGTCGGACAGGGAATGAGCAGTTCTTC
>TRBV20-1|-|TRBJ2-7|-|10
CSARRHEQYF
TGCAGTGCTAGGAGACACGAGCAGTACTTC
>TRBV4-1|-|TRBJ1-2|-|15
CASSQRFGGSGGYTF
TGCGCCAGCAGCCAAAGGTTCGGGGGTTCGGGTGGCTACACCTTC
>TRBV5-5|many|TRBJ2-1|-|15
CASSLGGFSTDEQFF
TGTGCCAGCAGCTTAGGGGGGTTCTCTACCGATGAGCAGTTCTTC
>TRBV2|-|TRBJ2-7|-|12
CASKQYYYEQYF
TGTGCCAGCAAACAGTATTACTACGAGCAGTACTTC
>TRBV5-1|-|TRBJ2-1|-|16
CASSLGMGGSYNEQFF
TGCGCCAGCAGCTTGGGAATGGGCGGCTCCTACAATGAGCAGTTCTTC
>TRBV20-1|few|TRBJ2-7|-|13
CSARDTSSYEQYF
TGCAGTGCTAGGGACACGAGCTCCTACGAGCAGTACTTC